Described below is a single TCR beta chain sequence and its context. This sample stems from a study of T-cell reconstitution after alpha-beta-depleted transplantation in children. Library preparation (for TCRbeta) was performed with unique molecular identifiers. TCRdb itself ran the PCR reads through MiXCR, one entry per CDR3 protein. Here the sample spans around 380,000 distinct CDR3 sequences, about a tenth being singletons. Germline CDR1 SGHRS, CDR2 YFSETQ. This CDR3 contains 15 residues. V lost 4 bases and J lost 5; bases outside the gene matches: 8. This receptor was taken from a human donor who donated a stem cell graft to a child with acute myeloid leukemia. The V call is TRBV5-1, the J call TRBJ2-1, with TRBD2 matching over 8 bases. The sample was PBMCs from the stem cell graft donor, taken from the stem cell graft. The chain's CDR3 is CASSPAGGLNNEQFF. For the CDR3, the DNA is TGCGCCAGCAGCCCCGCGGGGGGACTAAACAATGAGCAGTTCTTC.